The present TCR beta chain was sequenced within a study of blood T cell repertoires in COVID-19. The table came from immunoSEQ multiplex PCR; TCRdb's copy has only in-frame clones and leaves some out. The sample includes 310,000 or so clones, about nine tenths of them seen just once. Germline V gives CDR1 SGHVS, CDR2 FQNEAQ. There are 16 residues in the CDR3. V was cut by 5 bases and J by 2 bases, with 18 bases left in between. Assignment of participants to cohorts was predicated upon participant-reported clinical history. The rearrangement links TRBV7-8 to TRBJ1-1; D is undetermined. Sequenced sample: PBMCs or T cells enriched from blood (not recorded which). The clonotype originates from a woman in her 40s who had recovered from COVID-19. CDR3 region: CASSIYRGGINTEAFF. DNA for the CDR3: TGTGCCAGCAGCATTTACCGTGGAGGTATTAACACTGAAGCTTTCTTT. The full variable domain, its missing parts supplied by reference TRBV7-8 and TRBJ1-1, is GAGVSQSPRYKVAKRGQDVALRCDPISGHVSLFWYQQALGQGPEFLTYFQNEAQLDKSGLPSDRFFAERPEGSVSTLKIQRTQQEDSAVYLCASSIYRGGINTEAFFGQGTRLTVV.